The rows below give T cell receptor beta chains drawn from one sample of a study of cytomegalovirus exposure and HLA in healthy donors. TCRdb's table, derived via immunoSEQ multiplex PCR, lists solely in-frame clones and lacks some. The sample has 200,000 to 250,000 clones, approximately 87% seen once. Sequenced: PBMCs. Receptor source: a man aged 18 to 30 in good health and CMV-seronegative. Both conserved end residues are part of each CDR3. D genes are given only for firm matches. Rows give clone size only sometimes, using once, few, many, or a class for an expanded clone.

>TRBJ1-1|.|.|TRBV5-1
TGCGCCAGCAAGGTGTCCGGGTCCACTGAAGCTTTCTTT
CASKVSGSTEAFF
>TRBJ2-7|TRBD1|.|TRBV5-1
TGCGCCAGCAGCTTGACAGGGGCCTACGAGCAGTACTTC
CASSLTGAYEQYF
>TRBJ2-7|TRBD2|.|TRBV6-6
TGTGCCAAGACCGGGACTAGCCGCTACGAGCAGTACTTC
CAKTGTSRYEQYF
>TRBJ2-1|.|.|TRBV25-1
TGTGCCAGCAGTGCAGGTGGCAATGAGCAGTTCTTC
CASSAGGNEQFF
>TRBJ1-2|.|.|TRBV21-1
TGTGCCAGCAGCAAAGCGCATTTGGTCCAAGCACTATGTGGGTACACCTTC
CASSKAHLVQALCGYTF
>TRBJ2-1|TRBD1|.|TRBV15
TGTGCCACCAGCAGATCCTGGACAGGGGGCCCTGATGAGCAGTTCTTC
CATSRSWTGGPDEQFF
>TRBJ1-2|.|.|TRBV27
TGTGCCAGCAGTCAGGACAGTCGGGGAGGCTACACCTTC
CASSQDSRGGYTF
>TRBJ1-5|.|.|TRBV19
TGTGCCAGTATTGCGGAGCCCAATCAGCCCCAGCATTTT
CASIAEPNQPQHF
>TRBJ2-2|.|.|TRBV19
TGTGCCAGTAGTGCGGCGCGTGGGGGGGCCGACACCGGGGAGCTGTTTTTT
CASSAARGGADTGELFF
>TRBJ1-6|.|.|TRBV28
TGTGCCAGCAGTTTAGCCAGGGCCTATAATTCACCCCTCCACTTT
CASSLARAYNSPLHF
>TRBJ2-7|TRBD2|.|TRBV30
TGTGCCTGGAGCGTAGGGTTGGCGGGAGTGCCCTACGAGCAGTACTTC
CAWSVGLAGVPYEQYF
>TRBJ1-2|TRBD1|once|TRBV6-5
TGTGCCAGCAGTCCCGGACAGGCGAGATATGGCTACACCTTC
CASSPGQARYGYTF
>TRBJ1-2|.|once|TRBV7-9
TGTGCCAGCAGCTTGGGCGGGGGCATTAATGGCTACACCTTC
CASSLGGGINGYTF
>TRBJ2-3|TRBD2|.|TRBV11-2
TGTGCCAGCAGTCACACAAGCGGGGGGGCCGAAGATACGCAGTATTTT
CASSHTSGGAEDTQYF
>TRBJ2-3|TRBD1|.|TRBV5-1
TGCGCCAGCAGGCCGGGGACAGGGGTGGAGTCAGATACGCAGTATTTT
CASRPGTGVESDTQYF
>TRBJ2-1|TRBD1|.|TRBV11-2
TGTGCCAGCAGGAATCCGGGACAGGGGAACAATGAGCAGTTCTTC
CASRNPGQGNNEQFF
>TRBJ1-1|.|.|TRBV30
TGTGCCTGGAGTGTATCGAGGGAGGGTGAAGCTTTCTTT
CAWSVSREGEAFF
>TRBJ2-7|.|.|TRBV21-1
TGTGCCAGCCCCCAGGACTACCTCTCCTACGAGCAGTACTTC
CASPQDYLSYEQYF
>TRBJ2-3|.|.|TRBV4-2
TGTGCCAGCAGCCAAGATTTTGGACTAGATACGCAGTATTTT
CASSQDFGLDTQYF
>TRBJ1-4|.|.|TRBV4-3
TGCGCCTCCGGAGATTTTGGCGAAAAACTGTTTTTT
CASGDFGEKLFF
>TRBJ1-5|.|.|TRBV19
TGTGCCAGTAGTACGGGGTCAGCCCAGCATTTT
CASSTGSAQHF
>TRBJ2-1|TRBD2|.|TRBV4-2
TGTGCCAGCAGCCAAGATCCCCTTAGCGGGAGGGCCAACAATGAGCAGTTCTTC
CASSQDPLSGRANNEQFF
>TRBJ2-2|TRBD1|.|TRBV6-5
TGTGCCAGCAGTAAGGGGGACAGGGACACCGGGGAGCTGTTTTTT
CASSKGDRDTGELFF
>TRBJ2-7|.|.|TRBV18
TGTGCCAGCTCACCCCAAGAGCAGTACTTC
CASSPQEQYF
>TRBJ1-2|.|.|TRBV10-3
TGTGCCACTGAAGCGAGGCAGGCGGGGTCTATTGGCTACACCTTC
CATEARQAGSIGYTF
>TRBJ1-6|.|few|TRBV28
TGTGCCAGCAGTTTTGTTTCCATAGAGAATTCACCCCTCCACTTT
CASSFVSIENSPLHF
>TRBJ2-4|TRBD2|.|TRBV4-1
TGCGCCAGCAGCCAAGTTTTAGCGGGGGGTGTAGCCAAAAACATTCAGTACTTC
CASSQVLAGGVAKNIQYF
>TRBJ2-1|TRBD2|.|TRBV10-2
TGCGCCAGCAGTGAGTCCTCCGGGGGGGCCAGTGAGCAGTTCTTC
CASSESSGGASEQFF
>TRBJ2-1|TRBD2|.|TRBV5-4
TGTGCCAGCAGCTTGTACGGGACTAGCGATGAGCAGTTCTTC
CASSLYGTSDEQFF
>TRBJ2-7|.|.|TRBV5-1
TGCGCCAGCAGCTCCTCGGGGGTCAATTACGAGCAGTACTTC
CASSSSGVNYEQYF
>TRBJ2-7|.|.|TRBV4-3
TGCGCCAGCAGCCAAACGTTGACATCCATCAGCTACGAGCAGTACTTC
CASSQTLTSISYEQYF
>TRBJ1-1|TRBD1|.|TRBV10-3
TGTGCCATCAGAGAAGACAGGGATAGCACTGAAGCTTTCTTT
CAIREDRDSTEAFF
>TRBJ2-2|.|.|TRBV7-2
TGTGCCAGCAGCTTAGCGTGGGCCCCGAACACCGGGGAGCTGTTTTTT
CASSLAWAPNTGELFF
>TRBJ2-7|.|.|TRBV10-1
TGCGCCAGCAGTGAGATGTCAGACGGGGACGAGCAGTACTTC
CASSEMSDGDEQYF
>TRBJ1-1|.|once|TRBV6-6
TGTGCCAGCAGTACAACAGGGTCTGAAGCTTTCTTT
CASSTTGSEAFF
>TRBJ2-1|TRBD2|.|TRBV29-1
TGCAGCGTTGAAGATCGGGGCCTAGCGGGTGCAAAGGACAATGAGCAGTTCTTC
CSVEDRGLAGAKDNEQFF
>TRBJ2-7|.|.|TRBV21-1
TGTGCCACCCGGGACAGGGTTAACGAGCAGTACTTC
CATRDRVNEQYF
>TRBJ2-7|.|.|TRBV7-6
TGTGCCAGCAGCTTAGACGCAGGGAATTTCTACGAGCAGTACTTC
CASSLDAGNFYEQYF
>TRBJ2-5|.|.|TRBV27
TGTGCCAGCAGTTTAGCAGGATACCAAGAGACCCAGTACTTC
CASSLAGYQETQYF
>TRBJ2-5|.|.|TRBV2
TGTGCCAGTAATATGGGGGGGCCCGTAGAGACCCAGTACTTC
CASNMGGPVETQYF
>TRBJ2-1|TRBD2|.|TRBV14
TGTGCCAGCAGACCGACTAGCGGCACCTACAATGAGCAGTTCTTC
CASRPTSGTYNEQFF
>TRBJ1-1|.|once|TRBV6-6
TGTGCCAGCACGGGGGGACCCCGGACGAACACTGAAGCTTTCTTT
CASTGGPRTNTEAFF